Here is one TCR beta chain with its context. Its antigen is unknown. TCRdb's copy holds only in-frame clones and misses some; the assay was immunoSEQ multiplex PCR. Of roughly 500,000 clones in the sample, less than 85% were seen once. The source of the sample is a study of shared clonotypes between healthy human individuals. Notes on the study in general: Among donors, sharing of clonotypes was expected to be affected by sequencing depth.

Source material: PBMCs. This TCR derives from a woman aged 35 to 49 in good health. Some clones in this sample may be carry-over from other donors' samples.

The CDR3, as DNA: TGTGCCAGCAGGCCGGACAGCTTGATGTTCTATGGCTACACCTTC. This encodes CASRPDSLMFYGYTF. The chain combines TRBV5-4 with TRBJ1-2; TRBD1 is a possible D gene (6 bases). The CDR3 contains 15 residues. V was clipped by 5 bases and J by 4 bases, with 18 bases between them. CDR1 and CDR2 from the germline V gene are SGHNT and YYREEE (reference sequence).